This TCR beta chain was captured in a study of blood T cell repertoires in COVID-19. Trimming cost V 1 base and J 5 bases, with 8 bases left between them. Germline loops: CDR1 SGHTA, CDR2 FQGNSA. The CDR3 runs 14 residues. Clones were read by immunoSEQ multiplex PCR, and TCRdb kept only the in-frame ones, dropping some. The table has a few hundred thousand clones, more than 80% seen once. The sequenced material came from peripheral blood. The V and J genes are TRBV7-2 and TRBJ2-2; D is uncertain. The receptor was derived from a woman older than 75 with acute or convalescent COVID-19. CDR3 loop: CASSLGSRTGELFF. The DNA for the CDR3 is TGTGCCAGCAGCTTAGGGTCTAGAACCGGGGAGCTGTTTTTT.